This TCR beta chain stems from a study of blood T cell repertoires in COVID-19. Background on the study: Samples representing acute and convalescent COVID-19 were sourced from the United States, Italy and Spain. Sources were T cells, B-cell-depleted T cells, or PBMCs; the material itself was cDNA or gDNA.

Authors' processing steps: The assay estimated nucleated cells by amplifying reference gene primers. TCRdb's table, derived via immunoSEQ multiplex PCR, lists solely in-frame clones and lacks some. V and J calls and clone size are those listed in that table; D and trimming were worked out from the DNA. In the table there are about 110,000 clones, 84% of which are singletons. The CDR3 spans 13 residues. Germline lookup yields CDR1 SEHNR and CDR2 FQNEAQ (reference sequence). Trimming cost V 0 bases and J 4 bases, with 6 bases left between them. The V gene is TRBV7-9, the J gene TRBJ2-5; D unresolved. This clonotype originated in a human donor in a cohort sampled during active COVID-19. The specimen was peripheral blood. The DNA of the CDR3 is TGTGCCAGCAGCTTAGCGCCGGTAGAGACCCAGTACTTC. This sequence encodes CASSLAPVETQYF.